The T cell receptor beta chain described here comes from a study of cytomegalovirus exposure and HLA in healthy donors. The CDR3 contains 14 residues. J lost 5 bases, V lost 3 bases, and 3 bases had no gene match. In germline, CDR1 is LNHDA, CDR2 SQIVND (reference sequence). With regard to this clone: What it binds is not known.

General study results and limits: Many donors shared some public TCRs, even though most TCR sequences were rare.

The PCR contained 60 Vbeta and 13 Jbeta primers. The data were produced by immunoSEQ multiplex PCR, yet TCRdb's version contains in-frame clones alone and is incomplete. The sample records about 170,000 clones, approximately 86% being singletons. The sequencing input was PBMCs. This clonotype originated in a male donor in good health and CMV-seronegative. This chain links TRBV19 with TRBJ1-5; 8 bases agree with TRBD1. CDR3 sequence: CASSIPRGHQPQHF. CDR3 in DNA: TGTGCCAGTAGTATTCCCAGGGGGCATCAGCCCCAGCATTTT.